This passage covers 2 T cell receptor beta chains from one sample sequenced in a study of blood T cell repertoires in COVID-19. Generated by immunoSEQ multiplex PCR, the TCRdb table keeps only in-frame clones and is missing some. Among more than 100,000 clones, 80% to 90% were seen once, and the ten largest hold 3% to 3.5%. Sequences were obtained from peripheral blood. These TCRs come from a human donor in a cohort sampled during active COVID-19.

There are a few counts of this clone. The same CDR3 can be traced to other DNA sequences in this sample. The chain uses TRBV7-9 and TRBJ1-1; perhaps TRBD1 as D (5 bases). Trimming took off 5 bases at V and 1 base at J, with 5 bases between the two ends. The CDR3 loop spans 12 amino acids. CDR1 and CDR2 from the germline V gene are SEHNR and FQNEAQ (reference sequence). The CDR3 DNA follows: TGTGCCAGCAGCCAGGGGAACACTGAAGCTTTCTTT. It translates to CASSQGNTEAFF.

The chain couples TRBV5-1 to TRBJ2-2, with D maybe TRBD2 (6 bases). V dropped 0 bases and J dropped 6 bases, with 12 bases sitting between them. The CDR3 sequence is 15 residues long. Germline-derived CDR1 and CDR2 are SGHRS and YFSETQ. CDR3 DNA: TGCGCCAGCAGCTTGGTAGTCGGAGGGGCCGGGGAGCTGTTTTTT. It encodes CASSLVVGGAGELFF.